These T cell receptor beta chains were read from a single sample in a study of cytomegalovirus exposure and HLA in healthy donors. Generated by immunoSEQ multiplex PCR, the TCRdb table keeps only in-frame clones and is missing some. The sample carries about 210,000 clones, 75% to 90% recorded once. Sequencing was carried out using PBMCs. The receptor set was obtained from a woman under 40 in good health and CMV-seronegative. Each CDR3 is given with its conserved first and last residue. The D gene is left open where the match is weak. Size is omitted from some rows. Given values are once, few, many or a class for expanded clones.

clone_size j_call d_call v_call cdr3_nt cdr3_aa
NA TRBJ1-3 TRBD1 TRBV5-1 TGCGCCAGCAGCCCCAAAACCGGGACAGGGGGTGCTGGAAACACCATATATTTT CASSPKTGTGGAGNTIYF
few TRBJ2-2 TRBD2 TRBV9 TGTGCCAGCAGCTCTCGACTAGCGGGAGACACCGGGGAGCTGTTTTTT CASSSRLAGDTGELFF
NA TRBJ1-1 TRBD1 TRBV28 TGTGCCAGCAGTACTACTCGGACAGGGGGTCGGGTCACTGAAGCTTTCTTT CASSTTRTGGRVTEAFF
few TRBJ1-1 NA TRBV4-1 TGCGCCAGCAGCCCCACATTGAACACTGAAGCTTTCTTT CASSPTLNTEAFF
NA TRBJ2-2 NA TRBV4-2 TGTGCCAGCAGCCAAGAAGTGGGAGCGAACACCGGGGAGCTGTTTTTT CASSQEVGANTGELFF
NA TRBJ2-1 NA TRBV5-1 TGCGCCAGCAGCCTCCTCGGAGCGAGGAGCTCCTACAATGAGCAGTTCTTC CASSLLGARSSYNEQFF
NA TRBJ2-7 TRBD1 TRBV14 TGTGCCAGCAGCCAAGCGGGACAGACCTACGAGCAGTACTTC CASSQAGQTYEQYF
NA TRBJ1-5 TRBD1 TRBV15 TGTGCCACCAGCAAAGGGACAGGGGGCGGCAATCAGCCCCAGCATTTT CATSKGTGGGNQPQHF
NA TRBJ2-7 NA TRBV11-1 TGTGCCAGCAGCTTAGGATACAGCTCCTACGAGCAGTACTTC CASSLGYSSYEQYF
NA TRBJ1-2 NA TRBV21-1 TGTGCCAGCCCTCAGACAGGGAGGAGTGACTATGGCTACACCTTC CASPQTGRSDYGYTF
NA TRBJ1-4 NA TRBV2 TGTGCCAGTCAGAATGAAAAACTGTTTTTT CASQNEKLFF
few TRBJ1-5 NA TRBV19 TGTGCCAGTAGTATACTGGGCACTAGCAATCAGCCCCAGCATTTT CASSILGTSNQPQHF
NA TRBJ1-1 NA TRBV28 TGTGCCAGCAGTTTATTAGGGGCTGAAGCTTTCTTT CASSLLGAEAFF
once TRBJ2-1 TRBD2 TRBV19 TGTGCCAGTAGTACCGGGGGACTAGCGGGAGAGCAGTTCTTC CASSTGGLAGEQFF
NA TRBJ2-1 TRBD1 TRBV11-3 TGTGCCAGCAGCCACCGGACAGGGAGCTACAATGAGCAGTTCTTC CASSHRTGSYNEQFF
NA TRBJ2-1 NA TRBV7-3 TGTGCCAGCAGCTTAAGACTAGGGAATGAGCAGTTCTTC CASSLRLGNEQFF
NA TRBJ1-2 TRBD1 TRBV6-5 TGTGCCAGCAGTATCCAGGGGGCTTGGAGCTATGGCTACACCTTC CASSIQGAWSYGYTF
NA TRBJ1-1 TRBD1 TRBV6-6 TGTGCCAGCGGGTACAGGGGGAACACTGAAGCTTTCTTT CASGYRGNTEAFF
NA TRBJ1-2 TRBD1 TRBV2 TGTGCCAGCACCACGGACAGGGGGTCTGGAGGCTACACCTTC CASTTDRGSGGYTF
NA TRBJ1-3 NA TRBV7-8 TGTGCCAGCAGCTGGGTATGGCCCCAGGCTGGAAACACCATATATTTT CASSWVWPQAGNTIYF
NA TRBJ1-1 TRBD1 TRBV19 TGTGCCAGTAGTATGTACAGGGGCGCTGAAGCTTTCTTT CASSMYRGAEAFF
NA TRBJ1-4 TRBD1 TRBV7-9 TGTGCCAGCAGCACGGGGGACAGCGAGATTGTAAAACTGTTTTTT CASSTGDSEIVKLFF
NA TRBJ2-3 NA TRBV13 TGTGCCAGCAGCTTTCTTGATACGCAGTATTTT CASSFLDTQYF
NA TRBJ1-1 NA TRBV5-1 TGCGCCAGCAGCCCTCTTTCCTTACAGGGAGTCACTGAAGCTTTCTTT CASSPLSLQGVTEAFF
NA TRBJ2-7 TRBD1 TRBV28 TGTGCCAGCAGTTTATTGGGACAGGGTAACTACGAGCAGTACTTC CASSLLGQGNYEQYF
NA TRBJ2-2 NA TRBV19 TGTGCCAGTAGTATTAAAAGGGGGACCTATGGCGGGGAGCTGTTTTTT CASSIKRGTYGGELFF
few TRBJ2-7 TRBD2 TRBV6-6 TGTGCCAGCAGTTCGGGACTAGCGAAGGTCGAGCAGTACTTC CASSSGLAKVEQYF
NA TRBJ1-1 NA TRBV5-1 TGCGCCAGCAGCTTGTATCCCAACACTGAAGCTTTCTTT CASSLYPNTEAFF
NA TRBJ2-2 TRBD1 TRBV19 TGTGCCACCCGGGACAGGGGCACCGGGGAGCTGTTTTTT CATRDRGTGELFF
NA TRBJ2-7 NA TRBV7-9 TGTGCCAGCAGCTTAGCCGGGGTCTACGAGCAGTACTTC CASSLAGVYEQYF
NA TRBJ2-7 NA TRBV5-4 TGTGCCAGCAGCCTCTACAGGGATTCCTACGAGCAGTACTTC CASSLYRDSYEQYF
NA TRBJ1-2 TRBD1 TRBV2 TGTGCCAGCCGTAACAGGGGAGATGGCTACACCTTC CASRNRGDGYTF
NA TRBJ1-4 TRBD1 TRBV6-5 TGTGCCAGCAGTTCTGACAGGGGGCCCCCGTGGAAACTGTTTTTT CASSSDRGPPWKLFF
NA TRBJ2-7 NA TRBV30 TGTGCCTGGAGTGAGGAAAACAGTCGATACGAGCAGTACTTC CAWSEENSRYEQYF
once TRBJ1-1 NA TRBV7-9 TGTGCCAGCAGCTCCGGGGAGGGCCTTGGCGCTTTCTTT CASSSGEGLGAFF
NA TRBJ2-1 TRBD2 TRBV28 TGTGCCTTCGGGCGGGGGAGGCCTTACAATGAGCAGTTCTTC CAFGRGRPYNEQFF
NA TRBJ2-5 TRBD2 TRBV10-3 TGTGCCATCAGTGCTTCGGGGACTAGCGGGGGACAAGAGACCCAGTACTTC CAISASGTSGGQETQYF
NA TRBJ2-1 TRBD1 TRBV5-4 TGTGCCAGCAGCTGGGAACTGACAGGGGAGAAGAATGAGCAGTTCTTC CASSWELTGEKNEQFF
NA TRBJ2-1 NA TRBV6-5 TGTGCCAGCAGTCTAGGTCATGAGCAGTTCTTC CASSLGHEQFF
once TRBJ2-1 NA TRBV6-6 TGTGCCAGCAGTTACTCGAAACGGGAGTTCGACAATGAGCAGTTCTTC CASSYSKREFDNEQFF